This TCR beta chain was observed in a study of patients and donors after allogeneic stem cell transplantation. Each CDR3 protein gets one entry after TCRdb re-called the RT-PCR reads with MiXCR. The repertoire holds hundreds of thousands of distinct CDR3 sequences, about a sixth seen once, with roughly 7% in the top ten. This sequence was found in a human donor who was either an allogeneic HSCT recipient or a stem cell or donor lymphocyte infusion donor (not recorded which). It is not recorded whose cells these are; they may come from a transplant donor. The sample consisted of blood, either unsorted or a sorted T cell fraction (not recorded which).

The CDR3: CASSLAGLAVPSSYNEQFF. The DNA of the CDR3 is TGTGCCAGCAGCTTAGCCGGACTAGCGGTCCCGAGCTCCTACAATGAGCAGTTCTTC. This chain links TRBV7-2 with TRBJ2-1; TRBD2 aligns across 10 bases. The V gene's germline CDR1 is SGHTA and CDR2 FQGNSA. The CDR3 extends over 19 amino acids. Trimming cost V 0 bases and J 0 bases; bases outside gene matches: 8.